The 24 T cell receptor beta chains below come from one sample, sequenced in a study of OX40 agonist ivuxolimab in advanced cancers. Sequencing was performed with immunoSEQ multiplex PCR; in TCRdb, only in-frame clones are kept and a portion is missing. Of some 62,000 clones in the sample, 75% to 95% were seen once. This specimen consisted of CD4+ or CD8+ T cells sorted from blood, obtained in a trial of the OX40 agonist ivuxolimab. The receptors here all came from an adult with an advanced solid tumor such as melanoma, head and neck, liver or kidney cancer.

The rearrangement joins TRBV29-1 to TRBJ2-5; D perhaps matches TRBD1 (7 bases). CDR1 and CDR2 from the germline V gene are SQVTM and ANQGSEA. The CDR3 contains 14 residues. Deletions cut 6 bases from V and 5 bases from J, with 19 bases between. The CDR3 DNA reads as TGCAGCGTCGAAAGACAGGGAGGATATGAGACCCAGTACTTC. Protein product: CSVERQGGYETQYF.

V gene TRBV9 combines with J gene TRBJ1-1, with D tentatively TRBD1 (6 bases). V lost 0 bases and J 5 bases, leaving 14 bases between the germline ends. The CDR3 is 15 residues long. The germline CDR1 and CDR2 sequences are SGDLS and YYNGEE. CDR3 loop: CASSVVGRGKTEAFF. The DNA for the CDR3 is TGTGCCAGCAGCGTAGTCGGCAGGGGAAAAACTGAAGCTTTCTTT.

The V call is TRBV6-4, the J call TRBJ2-1, with D perhaps TRBD1 or TRBD2 (5 bases each). The CDR3 is made up of 13 amino acids. Germline assignment: CDR1 MRHNA and CDR2 SNTAGT. The V and J ends lost 6 bases and 4 bases respectively, with 10 bases between them. CDR3 in DNA: TGTGCCAGCAGACGGGGCCAATACAATGAGCAGTTCTTC. It codes for CASRRGQYNEQFF.

This chain connects TRBV7-3 to TRBJ2-2, with 7 bases fitting TRBD2. Per the germline V gene, CDR1 is SGHTA and CDR2 is FQGTGA. The CDR3 is 17 residues long. V was clipped by 1 base and J by 4 bases; unmatched bases: 9. This CDR3 is CASSLNPGLGSTGELFF. The CDR3 DNA is TGTGCCAGCAGCTTAAACCCCGGACTAGGGTCCACCGGGGAGCTGTTTTTT.

The chain employs TRBV10-1 and TRBJ2-2; D unclear. CDR1 and CDR2 from the germline V gene are WNHNN and SYGVQD (reference sequence). V dropped 2 bases and J dropped 6 bases, with 10 bases sitting between them. The CDR3 has 14 amino acids. CDR3 nucleotide sequence: TGCGCCAGCAGTGAGAATGGGTTGGCCGGGGAGCTGTTTTTT. Its translation: CASSENGLAGELFF.

The chain carries TRBV9 and TRBJ2-5; maybe TRBD2 (7 bases). The CDR3 runs 14 residues. V lost 4 bases and J lost 4, with 14 bases in between. The germline V gene has CDR1 SGDLS and CDR2 YYNGEE. Here the CDR3 DNA reads TGTGCCAGCAGCCAACAGGGCGGGAGAGAGACCCAGTACTTC. Its translation: CASSQQGGRETQYF.

This clone has only a few counts. Within the sample, other DNA sequences also encode this same CDR3. The J gene is TRBJ1-5, the V gene TRBV5-1, with D hard to call. Germline loops: CDR1 SGHRS, CDR2 YFSETQ. The CDR3 loop spans 13 amino acids. V was clipped by 0 bases and J by 1 base, with 2 bases between them. The CDR3 sequence: CASSLDSNQPQHF. Written as DNA, the CDR3 is TGCGCCAGCAGCTTGGACAGCAATCAGCCCCAGCATTTT.

This chain uses TRBV4-2 with TRBJ1-4; 7 positions match TRBD1. CDR3 length: 15 residues. Germline lookup yields CDR1 LGHNA and CDR2 YNFKEQ. J lost 4 bases, V lost 2 bases, and 4 bases had no gene match. CDR3 DNA: TGTGCCAGCAGCCAATGGGACAGTAATAATGAAAAACTGTTTTTT. It yields the protein CASSQWDSNNEKLFF.

The chain joins TRBV30 to TRBJ1-3, with TRBD1 identical over 8 bases. The V segment lost 2 bases and the J segment 4 bases; nucleotides outside the gene matches: 4. The CDR3 contains 14 residues. Germline V gives CDR1 GTSNPN, CDR2 SVGIG (reference sequence). The CDR3 DNA sequence: TGTGCCTGGAGTAAGGACAGGGTGGGAAACACCATATATTTT. Amino acid sequence: CAWSKDRVGNTIYF.

The chain recombines TRBV15 with TRBJ2-3; 8 bases fit TRBD1. This CDR3 spans 16 amino acids. Germline CDR1 LNHNV, CDR2 YYDKDF (reference sequence). V lost 2 bases, J lost 1 base, and 5 bases stayed unmatched. CDR3 sequence: CATSRKTGARTDTQYF. CDR3 sequence (DNA): TGTGCCACCAGCAGAAAGACAGGGGCTCGCACAGATACGCAGTATTTT.

CDR3 in amino acids: CASSLSTDTQYF. CDR3 DNA sequence: TGCGCCAGCAGCTTGAGCACAGATACGCAGTATTTT. The rearrangement links TRBV5-1 to TRBJ2-3; D is ambiguous. Trimming left V 1 base short and J 0 bases short, with 0 bases between. Germline V gives CDR1 SGHRS, CDR2 YFSETQ. This CDR3 has 12 residues.

This clone was observed a single time. The chain carries TRBV5-1 and TRBJ2-6; D is undetermined. Germline CDR1 and CDR2: SGHRS and YFSETQ. V lost 0 bases, J lost 4 bases, and 11 bases lay in between. The CDR3 is 16 residues long. The CDR3 bases are TGCGCCAGCAGCTTGGGACCCCATACCGGGGCCAACGTCCTGACTTTC. Translated: CASSLGPHTGANVLTF.

The rearrangement uses TRBV28 and TRBJ2-7; no clear D. Germline V gene lookup returns CDR1 MDHEN and CDR2 SYDVKM. The CDR3 sequence is 12 residues long. Deletions cut 6 bases from V and 3 bases from J, with 9 bases between. The CDR3: CASSPGRYEQYF. The CDR3 coding sequence is TGTGCCAGCAGCCCAGGTCGCTACGAGCAGTACTTC.

The J gene is TRBJ2-7, the V gene TRBV28; D gene uncertain. CDR1 is MDHEN, CDR2 SYDVKM, per germline. Between the trimmed V and J ends, which lost 3 bases and 5 bases, there was a span of 11 bases. CDR3 size: 13 residues. CDR3 loop: CASSLSVSHEQYF. Here the CDR3 DNA reads TGTGCCAGCAGTTTGTCGGTTAGCCACGAGCAGTACTTC.

V and J are TRBV7-9 and TRBJ2-1, with 12 bases that match TRBD1. The CDR3 consists of 14 residues. J lost 8 bases, V lost 8 bases, and 7 bases had no gene match. Germline V gives CDR1 SEHNR, CDR2 FQNEAQ (reference sequence). CDR3 nucleotides: TGTGCCAGCCATCCGGGGGACAGGGGGCATGAGCAGTTCTTC. Amino acid sequence: CASHPGDRGHEQFF.

J is TRBJ1-2 and V is TRBV5-1; 7 bases fit TRBD1. CDR1 and CDR2 from the germline V gene are SGHRS and YFSETQ. The J segment lost 4 bases and the V segment lost 4 bases, leaving 13 bases of the junction unmatched. The CDR3 extends over 16 amino acids. This CDR3 is CASSGGTATFGYGYTF. CDR3 in DNA: TGCGCCAGCAGCGGGGGGACAGCGACTTTTGGCTATGGCTACACCTTC.

This chain links TRBV6-6 with TRBJ1-5, with D unresolved. The CDR3 loop spans 15 amino acids. V was clipped by 2 bases and J by 4 bases, with 12 bases between them. Germline V lookup: CDR1 MNHNY, CDR2 SVGAGI (reference sequence). CDR3: CASSYESGVNQPQHF. CDR3 nucleotide sequence: TGTGCCAGCAGTTACGAATCCGGGGTTAATCAGCCCCAGCATTTT.

The chain carries TRBV6-1 and TRBJ2-1; 7 bases are a match to TRBD1. The CDR3 loop spans 12 amino acids. Losses at the gene ends were 8 bases for V and 9 bases for J; bases not matched to a gene: 7. Germline lookup yields CDR1 MNHNS and CDR2 SASEGT. The CDR3 is CASGMNRGEQFF. For the CDR3, the DNA is TGTGCCAGCGGGATGAACAGGGGTGAGCAGTTCTTC.

The genes are TRBV4-1 and TRBJ1-1, with D uncertain. Trimming left V 1 base short and J 0 bases short, with 6 bases between. CDR3 size: 14 residues. Germline V gene sequence: CDR1 MGHRA, CDR2 YSYEKL. The CDR3 region has the DNA TGCGCCAGCAGCCAAGGTCACATGAACACTGAAGCTTTCTTT. Translating it yields CASSQGHMNTEAFF.

This clone appeared once. The gene calls are TRBV4-2 and TRBJ1-3, with D possibly matching TRBD1 (5 bases). The CDR3 length is 17 residues. CDR1 and CDR2 from the germline V gene are LGHNA and YNFKEQ. Deletions cut 0 bases from V and 4 bases from J, with 16 bases between. CDR3: CASSQDGDGAKGNTIYF. The CDR3 DNA is TGTGCCAGCAGCCAAGATGGGGACGGCGCTAAAGGAAACACCATATATTTT.

The chain links TRBV28 to TRBJ2-4, with TRBD2 matching over 14 bases. Looked up from germline, CDR1 is MDHEN and CDR2 is SYDVKM. After removal of 4 bases from V and 7 bases from J, the junction contained 12 bases not matched to a gene. CDR3 length: 18 amino acids. The chain's CDR3 is CASSSPGTSGRRSNIQYF. The CDR3 region has the DNA TGTGCCAGCAGTTCCCCCGGGACTAGCGGGAGAAGGTCGAACATTCAGTACTTC.

CDR3 region: CASSPTSGTDTQYF. The CDR3 nucleotides read TGTGCCAGCTCACCGACTAGCGGCACAGATACGCAGTATTTT. The chain has TRBV18 and TRBJ2-3, with 8 positions matching TRBD2. V shed 3 bases and J 1 base; nucleotides not matched to a gene: 0. The CDR3 contains 14 residues. CDR1 KGHSH and CDR2 LQKENI come from the germline V gene.

V and J are TRBV5-6 and TRBJ2-3, with D perhaps matching TRBD1 or TRBD2 (5 bases each). V lost 0 bases and J 1 base, leaving 12 bases between the germline ends. Germline V CDR1 and CDR2: SGHDT, YYEEEE. The CDR3 totals 16 residues. The CDR3 DNA is TGTGCCAGCAGCTTGGTTGAGGGGCGCGGCACAGATACGCAGTATTTT. It translates to CASSLVEGRGTDTQYF.

The chain combines TRBV7-3 with TRBJ2-7; tentative D call: TRBD2 (6 bases). This CDR3 is built from 14 residues. Germline values: CDR1 SGHTA, CDR2 FQGTGA. The V end was cut by 5 bases, the J end by 2 bases, with 13 bases between. As DNA, the CDR3 is TGTGCCAGCAGCCCGATGGGGGGAGCCTACGAGCAGTACTTC. It is translated as CASSPMGGAYEQYF.